A selection of T cell receptor beta chains follows, all from one sample in a study of breast tumors, draining lymph nodes, adjacent tissues. TCRdb re-analysed the multiplex PCR reads in MiXCR, keeping a single row per CDR3 protein. The data show approximately 300,000 distinct CDR3 sequences, with roughly 30% seen just once and roughly 1.2% held by the top ten. Sequencing was carried out using axillary lymph node tissue. The receptors come from a female donor with breast cancer. Some clones in this sample may be carry-over from other donors' samples. Both conserved end residues are part of each CDR3. D genes are given only for firm matches. The listing skips clone size in some rows; elsewhere it reads once, few, many or a size class.

abundance,d_gene,v_gene,j_gene,CDR3aa,CDR3nt
.,TRBD1,TRBV20-1,TRBJ2-5,CSAPTPRQGALETQYF,TGCAGTGCACCAACTCCGCGACAGGGGGCTCTGGAGACCCAGTACTTC
.,TRBD2,TRBV11-2,TRBJ2-1,CASSLDGLASDTQFF,TGTGCCAGCAGCCTAGACGGACTAGCCTCAGATACGCAGTTCTTC
many,.,TRBV10-1,TRBJ2-2,CAGSESKGVNTGELFF,TGCGCCGGCAGTGAGTCGAAAGGGGTCAACACCGGGGAGCTGTTTTTT
.,TRBD1,TRBV19,TRBJ1-5,CASRIWTGGDQSQHF,TGTGCCAGCCGGATCTGGACAGGAGGGGACCAGTCCCAGCATTTT
many,.,TRBV6-2/TRBV6-3,TRBJ1-5,CASSGVLLSQPQHF,TGTGCCAGCAGTGGGGTCCTCCTCAGCCAGCCCCAGCATTTT
many,.,TRBV6-6,TRBJ2-1,CASSYDNEQFF,TGTGCCAGCAGTTACGACAATGAGCAGTTCTTC
many,TRBD2,TRBV19,TRBJ2-1,CASSPGLGGVGPYNEQFF,TGTGCCAGTAGTCCGGGACTAGGTGGGGTTGGGCCCTACAATGAGCAGTTCTTC
many,TRBD2,TRBV10-2,TRBJ2-7,CASSALAGSSYEQYF,TGCGCCAGCAGTGCTCTAGCGGGTTCTTCCTACGAGCAGTACTTC
.,TRBD2,TRBV6-6,TRBJ2-7,CASRGLAGTYEQYF,TGTGCCAGCAGGGGACTAGCGGGAACGTACGAGCAGTACTTC
few,.,TRBV6-1,TRBJ2-2,CASQVMNTGELFF,TGTGCCAGCCAGGTTATGAACACCGGGGAGCTGTTTTTT
many,TRBD1,TRBV20-1,TRBJ1-6,CSARERGQGYNSPLHF,TGCAGTGCTAGAGAGAGGGGACAGGGTTATAATTCACCCCTCCACTTT
few,.,TRBV28,TRBJ2-6,CASSLFSRTAGANVLTF,TGTGCCAGCAGTTTATTCTCAAGGACGGCTGGGGCCAACGTCCTGACTTTC
many,.,TRBV29-1,TRBJ1-2,CSVGEMGGYTF,TGCAGCGTTGGGGAGATGGGGGGCTACACCTTC
many,.,TRBV7-2,TRBJ2-2,CASSFRSGQGMDTGELFF,TGTGCCAGCAGTTTTAGGAGCGGGCAGGGGATGGACACCGGGGAGCTGTTTTTT
many,TRBD1,TRBV24-1,TRBJ2-7,CATSAQRLGTGGSYEQYF,TGTGCCACCAGTGCTCAAAGGTTGGGAACAGGGGGATCCTACGAGCAGTACTTC
many,.,TRBV5-1,TRBJ2-2,CASSLEVTAGELFF,TGCGCCAGCAGCTTGGAGGTTACGGCCGGGGAGCTGTTTTTT
many,.,TRBV2,TRBJ2-2,CASSEIGPTGELFF,TGTGCCAGCAGTGAAATTGGGCCCACCGGGGAGCTGTTTTTT
many,.,TRBV5-1,TRBJ2-1,CASSLTGQFNEQFF,TGCGCCAGCAGCTTAACCGGACAGTTCAATGAGCAGTTCTTC
many,.,TRBV10-3,TRBJ2-7,CAISPTGVGGEQYF,TGTGCCATCAGCCCGACAGGGGTGGGGGGGGAGCAGTACTTC
once,.,TRBV25-1,TRBJ1-4,CASRSGVRSEKLFF,TGTGCCAGCAGGTCCGGGGTAAGGAGTGAAAAACTGTTTTTT
few,.,TRBV6-1,TRBJ1-5,CASSEGVSIGQPQHF,TGTGCCAGCAGTGAAGGGGTCTCAATCGGGCAGCCCCAGCATTTT
.,.,TRBV15,TRBJ1-1,CTTRYGNTEAFF,TGTACCACTAGATACGGAAACACTGAAGCTTTCTTT
many,.,TRBV7-9,TRBJ1-6,CASSLTPTSPLHF,TGTGCCAGCAGCTTAACCCCTACTTCACCCCTCCACTTT
many,.,TRBV2,TRBJ2-1,CASGTLGRGEQFF,TGTGCCAGCGGAACACTAGGACGCGGTGAGCAGTTCTTC
many,.,TRBV5-8,TRBJ2-5,CASSPSPEETQYF,TGTGCCAGCAGCCCCTCCCCCGAGGAGACCCAGTACTTC
many,TRBD2,TRBV20-1,TRBJ2-5,CSARDGASGQETQYF,TGCAGTGCTAGAGACGGGGCTAGCGGACAAGAGACCCAGTACTTC
many,.,TRBV7-8,TRBJ2-1,CASSQGGPYNEQFF,TGTGCCAGCAGCCAGGGGGGGCCCTACAATGAGCAGTTCTTC
few,.,TRBV28,TRBJ1-2,CASSLSRANGYTF,TGTGCCAGCAGTTTATCGCGGGCAAATGGCTACACCTTC
.,.,TRBV6-1,TRBJ2-1,CASSEEVGNEQFF,TGTGCCAGCAGTGAAGAAGTAGGTAATGAGCAGTTCTTC
few,.,TRBV6-2/TRBV6-3,TRBJ2-7,CASSSASYEQYF,TGTGCCAGCAGTTCCGCCTCCTACGAGCAGTACTTC
many,TRBD2,TRBV11-3,TRBJ2-1,CASSLGTGGVYNEQFF,TGTGCCAGCAGCTTAGGAACGGGAGGCGTTTACAATGAGCAGTTCTTC
many,TRBD2,TRBV7-8,TRBJ2-7,CASSATGGGAFNEQYF,TGTGCCAGCAGCGCCACCGGGGGGGGCGCATTCAACGAGCAGTACTTC
.,.,TRBV25-1,TRBJ2-7,CASRDWGSYEQYF,TGTGCCAGCAGAGATTGGGGGTCCTACGAGCAGTACTTC
few,.,TRBV6-1,TRBJ2-1,CASSALSGGRRANEQFF,TGTGCCAGCAGTGCCCTAAGTGGGGGGAGGAGGGCCAATGAGCAGTTCTTC
many,.,TRBV9,TRBJ2-1,CASSVTPARNNEQFF,TGTGCCAGCAGCGTGACCCCGGCTAGAAACAATGAGCAGTTCTTC
many,.,TRBV4-3,TRBJ2-7,CASSPARGMGYEQYF,TGCGCCAGCAGCCCCGCGAGGGGGATGGGGTACGAGCAGTACTTC
.,.,TRBV20-1,TRBJ2-4,CSARDPNRGLAKNIQYF,TGCAGTGCTAGAGATCCCAACAGGGGACTAGCCAAAAACATTCAGTACTTC
.,TRBD2,TRBV20-1,TRBJ2-1,CCAALAGFYNEQFF,TGCTGTGCTGCGCTAGCGGGGTTTTACAATGAGCAGTTCTTC
few,.,TRBV11-2,TRBJ2-7,CASSHGPVSYEQYF,TGTGCCAGCAGCCACGGTCCTGTTTCCTACGAGCAGTACTTC
few,TRBD1,TRBV10-3,TRBJ1-1,CAISADRETEAFF,TGTGCCATCAGTGCAGACAGGGAGACTGAAGCTTTCTTT
.,.,TRBV15,TRBJ1-1,CATSRRGSEAFF,TGTGCCACCAGCCGCCGCGGTAGTGAAGCTTTCTTT
.,TRBD2,TRBV29-1,TRBJ2-7,CSVEISGYSYEQYF,TGCAGCGTTGAGATTAGCGGGTACTCCTACGAGCAGTACTTC
many,TRBD1,TRBV2,TRBJ1-2,CASSDVPGQGSNYGYTF,TGTGCCAGCAGCGACGTCCCGGGACAGGGATCGAACTATGGCTACACCTTC
many,TRBD1,TRBV5-5,TRBJ2-5,CASSLGTGRFETQYF,TGTGCCAGCAGCTTGGGGACAGGCCGGTTCGAGACCCAGTACTTC
many,.,TRBV5-1,TRBJ2-2,CASRFTSTGELFF,TGCGCCAGCAGATTCACCTCTACCGGGGAGCTGTTTTTT
many,.,TRBV2,TRBJ1-2,CASVRNSIFYGYTF,TGTGCCAGCGTGCGGAACTCCATTTTCTATGGCTACACCTTC
many,.,TRBV29-1,TRBJ2-5,CSVRSRQETQYF,TGCAGCGTTCGCTCCAGGCAAGAGACCCAGTACTTC
.,.,TRBV4-1,TRBJ1-5,CASSQETGVGNQPQHF,TGCGCCAGCAGCCAAGAGACGGGGGTTGGCAATCAGCCCCAGCATTTT
.,.,TRBV30,TRBJ1-2,CAWRLDRENNYGYTF,TGTGCCTGGAGGCTCGACCGAGAAAATAACTATGGCTACACCTTC
few,TRBD2,TRBV20-1,TRBJ2-3,CSARAITGTSRTDTQYF,TGCAGTGCTAGGGCGATAACGGGGACTAGCCGCACAGATACGCAGTATTTT
many,.,TRBV5-5,TRBJ1-5,CASSLVFDQPQHF,TGTGCCAGCAGCTTGGTGTTTGATCAGCCCCAGCATTTT
many,.,TRBV5-1,TRBJ2-2,CASSLGGAGELFF,TGCGCCAGCAGCTTGGGAGGGGCCGGGGAGCTGTTTTTT
.,TRBD2,TRBV11-2,TRBJ2-1,CASSPGRGGRAINEQFF,TGTGCCAGCAGCCCCGGGAGGGGCGGGAGGGCCATTAATGAGCAGTTCTTC
.,.,TRBV5-6,TRBJ1-4,CASSLGRF,TGTGCCAGCAGCTTGGGGCGTTTT